The rows below give T cell receptor beta chains drawn from one sample of a study of blood T cell repertoires in COVID-19. Using immunoSEQ multiplex PCR, the repertoire was profiled, and TCRdb retains in-frame clones only, with some absent. The table lists some 380,000 clones, over 75% of them singletons. The sample was PBMCs or T cells enriched from blood (not recorded which). The receptors derive from a woman in her thirties or forties with acute COVID-19. Each CDR3 is given with its conserved first and last residue. The order of the fields is J gene, D gene, clone size, V gene, CDR3 DNA, CDR3 protein. A D gene is named only where the DNA matches it firmly. Some rows have no size entry. The others give once, few or many, or a class for an expanded clone.

TRBJ2-1 | TRBD2 | . | TRBV11-2 | TGTGCCAGCAGCTTAGAGATCTCTAGCGGGGGCTCCTACAATGAGCAGTTCTTC | CASSLEISSGGSYNEQFF
TRBJ1-1 | TRBD1 | . | TRBV24-1 | TGTGCCACCATGGCAGGGGGCTTGAACACTGAAGCTTTCTTT | CATMAGGLNTEAFF
TRBJ2-5 | TRBD2 | . | TRBV7-6 | TGTGCCAGCAGCCCCTTTTGGGGGGTTAGCGGGGAAGAGACCCAGTACTTC | CASSPFWGVSGEETQYF
TRBJ2-1 | TRBD2 | once | TRBV6-5 | TGTGCCAGCAGTTACCCCGGGACTAGCCACAATGAGCAGTTCTTC | CASSYPGTSHNEQFF
TRBJ2-3 | TRBD2 | . | TRBV29-1 | TGCAGCGTTGAAGATCTTAAGCGGGGGATACGCACAGATACGCAGTATTTT | CSVEDLKRGIRTDTQYF
TRBJ1-2 | TRBD1 | . | TRBV24-1 | TGTGCCACTCGACAGGGAGCTAACTATGGCTACACCTTC | CATRQGANYGYTF
TRBJ1-2 | TRBD1 | . | TRBV29-1 | TGCAGCGTAGGACAGGGACAGGGGGTTTATGGCTACACCTTC | CSVGQGQGVYGYTF
TRBJ2-7 | TRBD1 | . | TRBV15 | TGTGCCACCAGCAGCCCCGGGGGACAGGCAACCTACGAGCAGTACTTC | CATSSPGGQATYEQYF
TRBJ1-2 | TRBD1 | . | TRBV27 | TGTGCCAGCAGTTTATCGCCGACAGGGAGACCCTATGGCTACACCTTC | CASSLSPTGRPYGYTF
TRBJ1-2 | . | . | TRBV15 | TGTGCCACCAGCAGAGTAGGAGTTCTTGGCTACACCTTC | CATSRVGVLGYTF
TRBJ1-2 | . | . | TRBV19 | TGTGCCAGTAGGTGGTTGGCAGACTATGGCTACACCTTC | CASRWLADYGYTF
TRBJ1-5 | . | once | TRBV5-1 | TGCGCCAGCAGCTTGGGTTGGGAGAGCAATCAGCCCCAGCATTTT | CASSLGWESNQPQHF
TRBJ1-2 | . | . | TRBV18 | TGTGCCAGCTCACCGGCACTTAACAGGGAGGGAGGCTACACCTTC | CASSPALNREGGYTF
TRBJ2-5 | TRBD2 | . | TRBV5-1 | TGCGCCAGCAGCTATAAGACTAGCGGGGGGCAAGAGACCCAGTACTTC | CASSYKTSGGQETQYF
TRBJ2-1 | TRBD2 | . | TRBV7-9 | TGTGCCAGCAGCTGGGGGGGTGGCTACAATGAGCAGTTCTTC | CASSWGGGYNEQFF
TRBJ2-7 | . | once | TRBV29-1 | TGCAGCGTTAGCAGGGATAACGAGCAGTACTTC | CSVSRDNEQYF
TRBJ2-3 | . | few | TRBV7-9 | TGTGCCAGCAGCTCGGGGACTTTCCCTAGCACAGATACGCAGTATTTT | CASSSGTFPSTDTQYF